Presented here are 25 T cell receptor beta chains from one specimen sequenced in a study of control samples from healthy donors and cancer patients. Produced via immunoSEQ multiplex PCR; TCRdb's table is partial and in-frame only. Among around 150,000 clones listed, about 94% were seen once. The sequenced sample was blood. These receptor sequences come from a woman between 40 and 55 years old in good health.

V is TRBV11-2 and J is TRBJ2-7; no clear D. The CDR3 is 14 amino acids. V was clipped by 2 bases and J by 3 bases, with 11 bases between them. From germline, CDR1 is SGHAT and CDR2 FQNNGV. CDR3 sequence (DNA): TGTGCCAGCAGCTTATGGGCGGATGACTACGAGCAGTACTTC. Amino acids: CASSLWADDYEQYF. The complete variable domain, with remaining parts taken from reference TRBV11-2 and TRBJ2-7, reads EAGVAQSPRYKIIEKRQSVAFWCNPISGHATLYWYQQILGQGPKLLIQFQNNGVVDDSQLPKDRFSAERLKGVDSTLKIQPAKLEDSAVYLCASSLWADDYEQYFGPGTRLTVT.

Written as DNA, the CDR3 is TGTGCCAGCAGCTTAGGGGTGTCTGGAAACACCATATATTTT. It translates to CASSLGVSGNTIYF. The J gene is TRBJ1-3, the V gene TRBV11-2; no clear D gene. Germline assignment: CDR1 SGHAT and CDR2 FQNNGV. The CDR3 length is 14 residues. V dropped 1 base and J dropped 1 base, with 5 bases sitting between them.

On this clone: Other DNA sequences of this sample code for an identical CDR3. CDR3 in DNA: TGTGCCAGCAGCGGACAGATGAACACTGAAGCTTTCTTT. It codes for CASSGQMNTEAFF. The chain couples TRBV12-3 or TRBV12-4 to TRBJ1-1; the D gene is possibly TRBD1 (6 bases). Deletions cut 6 bases from V and 0 bases from J, with 8 bases between. The CDR3 is 13 amino acids.

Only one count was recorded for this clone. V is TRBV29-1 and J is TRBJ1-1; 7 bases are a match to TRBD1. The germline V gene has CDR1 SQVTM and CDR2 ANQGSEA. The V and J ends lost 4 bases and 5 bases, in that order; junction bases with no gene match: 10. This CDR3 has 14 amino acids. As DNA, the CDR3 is TGCAGCGTTGTCAGGAGGGGGGGACAGACTGAAGCTTTCTTT. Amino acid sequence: CSVVRRGGQTEAFF.

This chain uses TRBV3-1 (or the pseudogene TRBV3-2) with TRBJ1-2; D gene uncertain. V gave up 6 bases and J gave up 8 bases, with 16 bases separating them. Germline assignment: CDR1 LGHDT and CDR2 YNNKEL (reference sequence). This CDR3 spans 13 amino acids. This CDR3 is CASSPVGYRGYTF. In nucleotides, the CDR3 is TGTGCCAGCAGTCCCGTCGGATATAGGGGCTACACCTTC.

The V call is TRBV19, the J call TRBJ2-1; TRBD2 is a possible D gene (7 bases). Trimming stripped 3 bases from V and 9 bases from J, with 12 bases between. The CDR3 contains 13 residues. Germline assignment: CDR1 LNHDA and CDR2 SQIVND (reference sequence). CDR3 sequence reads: CASSIEGGGEQFF. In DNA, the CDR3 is TGTGCCAGTAGTATTGAGGGGGGGGGTGAGCAGTTCTTC.

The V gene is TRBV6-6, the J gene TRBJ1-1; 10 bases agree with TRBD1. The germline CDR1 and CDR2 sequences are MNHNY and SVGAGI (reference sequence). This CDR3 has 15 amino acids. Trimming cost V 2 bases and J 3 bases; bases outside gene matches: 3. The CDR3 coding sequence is TGTGCCAGCAGTTACATGGGACAGGGGTACACTGAAGCTTTCTTT. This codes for CASSYMGQGYTEAFF.

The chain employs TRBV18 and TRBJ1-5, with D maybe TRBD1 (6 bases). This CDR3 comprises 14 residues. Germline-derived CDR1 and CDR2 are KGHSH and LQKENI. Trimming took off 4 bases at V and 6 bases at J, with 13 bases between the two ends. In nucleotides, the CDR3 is TGTGCCAGCTCACTCTCCGGGGGCGGTCAGCCCCAGCATTTT. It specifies CASSLSGGGQPQHF.

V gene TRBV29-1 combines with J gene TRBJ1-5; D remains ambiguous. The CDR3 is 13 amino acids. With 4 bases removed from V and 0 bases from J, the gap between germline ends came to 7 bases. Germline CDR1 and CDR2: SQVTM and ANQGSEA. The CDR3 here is CSVVVDSNQPQHF. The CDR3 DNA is TGCAGCGTTGTGGTAGATAGCAATCAGCCCCAGCATTTT.

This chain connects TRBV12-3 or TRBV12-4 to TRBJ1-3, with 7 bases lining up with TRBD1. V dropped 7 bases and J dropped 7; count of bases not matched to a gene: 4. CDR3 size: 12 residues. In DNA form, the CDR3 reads TGTGCCAGCACTCTACAGGGGAACACCATATATTTT. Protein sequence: CASTLQGNTIYF.

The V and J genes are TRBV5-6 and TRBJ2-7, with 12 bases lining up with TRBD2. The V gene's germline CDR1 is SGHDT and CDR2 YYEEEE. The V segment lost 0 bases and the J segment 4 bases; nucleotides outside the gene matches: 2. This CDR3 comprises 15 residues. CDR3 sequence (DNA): TGTGCCAGCAGCTTGGTCGGGACTAGCGGGTACGAGCAGTACTTC. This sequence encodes CASSLVGTSGYEQYF.

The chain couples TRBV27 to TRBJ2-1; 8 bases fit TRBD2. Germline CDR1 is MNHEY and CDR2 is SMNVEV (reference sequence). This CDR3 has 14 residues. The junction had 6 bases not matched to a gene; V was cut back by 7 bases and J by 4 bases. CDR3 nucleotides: TGTGCCAGCACTCTGGCGGGGGGATACAATGAGCAGTTCTTC. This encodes CASTLAGGYNEQFF.

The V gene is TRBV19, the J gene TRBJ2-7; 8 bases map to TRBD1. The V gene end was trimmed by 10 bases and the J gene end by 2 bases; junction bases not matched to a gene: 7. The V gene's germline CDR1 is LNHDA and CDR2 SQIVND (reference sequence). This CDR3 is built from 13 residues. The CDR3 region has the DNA TGTGCCACCGGACAGGGTTGGACCTACGAGCAGTACTTC. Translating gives CATGQGWTYEQYF.

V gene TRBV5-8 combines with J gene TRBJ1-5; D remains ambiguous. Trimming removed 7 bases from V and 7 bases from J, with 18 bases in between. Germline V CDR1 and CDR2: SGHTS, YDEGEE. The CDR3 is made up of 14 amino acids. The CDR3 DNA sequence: TGTGCCAGCCAACCAGCCGTGGGAACCCAGCCCCAGCATTTT. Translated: CASQPAVGTQPQHF.

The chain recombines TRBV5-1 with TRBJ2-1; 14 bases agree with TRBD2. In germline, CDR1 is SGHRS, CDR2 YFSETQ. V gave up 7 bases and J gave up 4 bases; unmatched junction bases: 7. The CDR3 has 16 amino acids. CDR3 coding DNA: TGCGCCAGCGGGACTAGCGGGAGAAGTTTTTACAATGAGCAGTTCTTC. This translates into CASGTSGRSFYNEQFF. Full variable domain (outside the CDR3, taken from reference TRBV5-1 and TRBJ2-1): KAGVTQTPRYLIKTRGQQVTLSCSPISGHRSVSWYQQTPGQGLQFLFEYFSETQRNKGNFPGRFSGRQFSNSRSEMNVSTLELGDSALYLCASGTSGRSFYNEQFFGPGTRLTVL.

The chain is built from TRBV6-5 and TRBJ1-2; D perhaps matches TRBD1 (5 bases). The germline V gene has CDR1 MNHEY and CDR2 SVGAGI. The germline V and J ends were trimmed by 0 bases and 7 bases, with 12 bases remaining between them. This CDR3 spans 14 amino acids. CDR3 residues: CASSYSSLQGGYTF. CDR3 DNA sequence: TGTGCCAGCAGTTACTCGAGTCTTCAGGGTGGCTACACCTTC.

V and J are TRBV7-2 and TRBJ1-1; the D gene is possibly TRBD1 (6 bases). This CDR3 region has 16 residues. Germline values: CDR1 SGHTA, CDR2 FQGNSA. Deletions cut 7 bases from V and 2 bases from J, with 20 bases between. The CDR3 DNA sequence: TGTGCCAGCACCTACCGCCCCAGGGGACTCAACACTGAAGCTTTCTTT. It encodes CASTYRPRGLNTEAFF.

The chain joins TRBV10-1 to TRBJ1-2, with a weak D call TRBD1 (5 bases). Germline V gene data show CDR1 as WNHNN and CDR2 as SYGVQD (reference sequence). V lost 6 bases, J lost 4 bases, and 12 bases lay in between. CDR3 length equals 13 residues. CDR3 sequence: CASSRDPGYGYTF. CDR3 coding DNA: TGCGCCAGCAGCCGGGACCCCGGCTATGGCTACACCTTC.

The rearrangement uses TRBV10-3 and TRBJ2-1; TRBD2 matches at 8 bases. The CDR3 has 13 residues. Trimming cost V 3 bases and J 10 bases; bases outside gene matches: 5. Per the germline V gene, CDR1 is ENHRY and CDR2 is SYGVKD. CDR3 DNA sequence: TGTGCCATCAGTGACGGGACTAGTCGCGAGCAGTTCTTC. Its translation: CAISDGTSREQFF.

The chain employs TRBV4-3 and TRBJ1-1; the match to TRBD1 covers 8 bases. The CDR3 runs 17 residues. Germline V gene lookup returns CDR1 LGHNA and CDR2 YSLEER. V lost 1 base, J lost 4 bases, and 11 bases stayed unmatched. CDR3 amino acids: CASSQGAGGRFGTEAFF. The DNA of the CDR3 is TGCGCCAGCAGCCAAGGAGCAGGGGGCCGATTCGGCACTGAAGCTTTCTTT.

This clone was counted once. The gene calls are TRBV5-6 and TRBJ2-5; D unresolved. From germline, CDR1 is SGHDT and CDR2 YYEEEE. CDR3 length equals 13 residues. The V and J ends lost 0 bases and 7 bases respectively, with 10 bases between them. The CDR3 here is CASSLDFPGTQYF. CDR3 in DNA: TGTGCCAGCAGCTTGGACTTTCCAGGGACCCAGTACTTC.

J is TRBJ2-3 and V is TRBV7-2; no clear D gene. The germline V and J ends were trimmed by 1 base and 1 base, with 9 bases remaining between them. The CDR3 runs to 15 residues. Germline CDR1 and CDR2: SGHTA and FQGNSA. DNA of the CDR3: TGTGCCAGCAGCTTAGGCGTTTCTCGCACAGATACGCAGTATTTT. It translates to CASSLGVSRTDTQYF.

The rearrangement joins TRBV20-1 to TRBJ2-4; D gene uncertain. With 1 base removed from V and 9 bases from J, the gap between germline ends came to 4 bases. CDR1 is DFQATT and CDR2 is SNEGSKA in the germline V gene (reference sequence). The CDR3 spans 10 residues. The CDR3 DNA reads TGCAGTGCTAGAGCGGGCATTCAGTACTTC. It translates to CSARAGIQYF.

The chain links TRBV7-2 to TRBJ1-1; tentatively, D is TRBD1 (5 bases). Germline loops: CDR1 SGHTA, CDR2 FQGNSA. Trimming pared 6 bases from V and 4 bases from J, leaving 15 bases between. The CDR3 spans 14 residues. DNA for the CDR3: TGTGCCAGCAGTCCTCAGGGCGCGAGCACTGAAGCTTTCTTT. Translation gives CASSPQGASTEAFF.

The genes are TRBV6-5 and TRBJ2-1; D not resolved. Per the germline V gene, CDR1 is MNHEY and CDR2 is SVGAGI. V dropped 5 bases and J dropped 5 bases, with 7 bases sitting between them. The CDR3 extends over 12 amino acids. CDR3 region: CASSHVDNEQFF. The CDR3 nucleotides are TGTGCCAGCAGTCACGTCGACAATGAGCAGTTCTTC.